A single sample is the source of the 4 T cell receptor beta chains below, sequenced in a study of OX40 agonist ivuxolimab in advanced cancers. Clones were sequenced by immunoSEQ multiplex PCR, and TCRdb holds only the in-frame ones, with some missing. Of 85,000 to 95,000 clones listed, roughly 87% are singletons. The sequencing used CD4+ or CD8+ T cells sorted from blood, collected in a trial of the OX40 agonist ivuxolimab. These receptors originate from an adult with an advanced solid tumor such as melanoma, head and neck, liver or kidney cancer.

The chain couples TRBV10-3 to TRBJ1-4, with 8 bases that match TRBD1. CDR1 is ENHRY, CDR2 SYGVKD, per germline. After removal of 10 bases from V and 4 bases from J, the junction contained 11 bases not matched to a gene. There are 15 residues in the CDR3. CDR3 in amino acids: CATTTQTGVNEKLFF. As DNA, the CDR3 is TGTGCCACCACTACACAGACAGGGGTTAATGAAAAACTGTTTTTT.

The chain is built from TRBV30 and TRBJ1-1; 9 bases line up with TRBD1. The ends lost 0 bases at V and 9 bases at J; junction bases unmatched: 5. The germline V gene encodes CDR1 GTSNPN and CDR2 SVGIG (reference sequence). This CDR3 comprises 13 residues. This chain's CDR3 is CAWSVGGQGKAFF. The CDR3 DNA reads TGTGCCTGGAGTGTTGGGGGACAGGGAAAAGCTTTCTTT.

The sample holds one count of this clone. The chain has TRBV7-9 and TRBJ2-1; perhaps TRBD1 as D (5 bases). The V end was cut by 6 bases, the J end by 12 bases, with 24 bases between. CDR1 and CDR2 from the germline V gene are SEHNR and FQNEAQ (reference sequence). CDR3 length: 15 residues. The CDR3 nucleotides are TGTGCCAGCAGTACCCTGGGGCGTCTCCTGCATGCGCAGTTCTTC. Translating gives CASSTLGRLLHAQFF.

The chain couples TRBV7-3 to TRBJ2-1; D might be TRBD1 (5 bases). Trimming stripped 2 bases from V and 6 bases from J, with 14 bases between. In germline, CDR1 is SGHTA, CDR2 FQGTGA. The CDR3 runs 15 residues. The CDR3 DNA is TGTGCCAGCAGCTTAGCAGGGCTTGTCGGCAATGAGCAGTTCTTC. Translating it yields CASSLAGLVGNEQFF.